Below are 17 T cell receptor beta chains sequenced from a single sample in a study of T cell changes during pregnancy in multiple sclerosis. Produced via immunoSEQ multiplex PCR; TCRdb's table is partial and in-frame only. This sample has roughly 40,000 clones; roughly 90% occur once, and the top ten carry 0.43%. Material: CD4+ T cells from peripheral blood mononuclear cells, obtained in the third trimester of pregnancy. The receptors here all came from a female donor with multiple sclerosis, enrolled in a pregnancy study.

The DNA for the CDR3 is TGTGCCAGCAGTGGCGGCGGTTTAGTTGGAGAGACCCAGTACTTC. It yields the protein CASSGGGLVGETQYF. The chain combines TRBV2 with TRBJ2-5; the D is unclear. The germline CDR1 and CDR2 sequences are SNHLY and FYNNEI. The CDR3 loop spans 15 amino acids. Trimming stripped 4 bases from V and 4 bases from J, with 16 bases between.

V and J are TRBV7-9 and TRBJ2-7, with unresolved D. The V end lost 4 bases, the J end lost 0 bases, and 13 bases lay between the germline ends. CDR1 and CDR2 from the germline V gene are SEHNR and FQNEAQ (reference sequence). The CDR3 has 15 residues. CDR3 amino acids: CASSYPGLSSYEQYF. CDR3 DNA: TGTGCCAGCAGCTATCCCGGGTTGAGCTCCTACGAGCAGTACTTC.

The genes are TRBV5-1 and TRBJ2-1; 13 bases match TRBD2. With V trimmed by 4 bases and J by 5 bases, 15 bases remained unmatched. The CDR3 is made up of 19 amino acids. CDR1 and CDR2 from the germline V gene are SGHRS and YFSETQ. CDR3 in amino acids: CASSIDGLAGAFPDNEQFF. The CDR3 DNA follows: TGCGCCAGCAGCATCGATGGACTAGCGGGAGCCTTCCCTGACAATGAGCAGTTCTTC.

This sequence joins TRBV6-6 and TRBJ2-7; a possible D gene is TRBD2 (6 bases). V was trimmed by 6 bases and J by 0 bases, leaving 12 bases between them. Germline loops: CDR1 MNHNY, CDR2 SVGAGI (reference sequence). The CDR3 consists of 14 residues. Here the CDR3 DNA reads TGTGCCAGCAGACGGGACTCCAGCTCCTACGAGCAGTACTTC. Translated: CASRRDSSSYEQYF.

The CDR3 DNA sequence: TGTGCCTGGAGTGTTATACCTAGATACAATGAGCAGTTCTTC. As protein: CAWSVIPRYNEQFF. V usage is TRBV30 and J usage is TRBJ2-1; D not certain. This CDR3 has 14 residues. Trimming cost V 0 bases and J 4 bases, with 10 bases left between them. Germline V lookup: CDR1 GTSNPN, CDR2 SVGIG (reference sequence).

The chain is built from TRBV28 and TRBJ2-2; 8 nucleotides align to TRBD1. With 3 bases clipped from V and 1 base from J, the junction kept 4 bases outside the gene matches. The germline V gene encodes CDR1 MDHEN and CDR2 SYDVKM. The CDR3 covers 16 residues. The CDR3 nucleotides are TGTGCCAGCAGTTTGTATGGACAGGGGAACACCGGGGAGCTGTTTTTT. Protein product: CASSLYGQGNTGELFF.

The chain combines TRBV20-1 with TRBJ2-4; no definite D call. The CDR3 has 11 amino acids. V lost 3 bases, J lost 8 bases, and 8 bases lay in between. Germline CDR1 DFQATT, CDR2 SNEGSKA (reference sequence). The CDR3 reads CSASGQDIQYF. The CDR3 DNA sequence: TGCAGTGCTAGCGGTCAGGACATTCAGTACTTC.

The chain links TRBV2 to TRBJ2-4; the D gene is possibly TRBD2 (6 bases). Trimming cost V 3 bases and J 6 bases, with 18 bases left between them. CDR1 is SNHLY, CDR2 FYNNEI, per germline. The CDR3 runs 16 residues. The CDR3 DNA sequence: TGTGCCAGCAGTGACGGGGGTCATGATTGGAGAAACATTCAGTACTTC. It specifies CASSDGGHDWRNIQYF.

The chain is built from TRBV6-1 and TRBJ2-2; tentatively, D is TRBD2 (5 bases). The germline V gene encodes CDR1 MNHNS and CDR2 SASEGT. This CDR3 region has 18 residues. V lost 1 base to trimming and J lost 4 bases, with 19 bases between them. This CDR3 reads CASSEVFSGSVGTGELFF. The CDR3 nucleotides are TGTGCCAGCAGTGAAGTCTTTTCGGGGTCGGTTGGCACCGGGGAGCTGTTTTTT.

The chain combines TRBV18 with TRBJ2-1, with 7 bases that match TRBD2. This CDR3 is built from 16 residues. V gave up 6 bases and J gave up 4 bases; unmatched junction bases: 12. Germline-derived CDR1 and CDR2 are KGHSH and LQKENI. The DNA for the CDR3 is TGTGCCAGCTCTATCAAGCGGGGCGACCCGTACAATGAGCAGTTCTTC. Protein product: CASSIKRGDPYNEQFF.

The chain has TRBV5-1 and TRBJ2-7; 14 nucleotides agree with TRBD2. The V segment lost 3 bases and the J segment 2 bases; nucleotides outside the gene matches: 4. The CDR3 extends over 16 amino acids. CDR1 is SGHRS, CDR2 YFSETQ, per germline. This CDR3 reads CASSWGLAGDPYEQYF. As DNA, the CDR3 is TGCGCCAGCAGCTGGGGACTAGCGGGAGACCCCTACGAGCAGTACTTC.

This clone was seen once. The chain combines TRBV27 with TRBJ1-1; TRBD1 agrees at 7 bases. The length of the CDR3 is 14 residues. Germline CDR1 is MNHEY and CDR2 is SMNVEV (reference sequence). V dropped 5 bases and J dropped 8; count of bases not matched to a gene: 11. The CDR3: CASSVTQGRGEAFF. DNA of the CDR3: TGTGCCAGCAGTGTGACACAGGGGCGGGGAGAAGCTTTCTTT.

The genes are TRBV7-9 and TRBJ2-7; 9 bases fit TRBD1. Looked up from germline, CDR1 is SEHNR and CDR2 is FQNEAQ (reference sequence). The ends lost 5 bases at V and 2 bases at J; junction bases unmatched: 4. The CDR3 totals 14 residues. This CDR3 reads CASSQQGAPYEQYF. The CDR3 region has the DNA TGTGCCAGCAGCCAACAGGGGGCACCCTACGAGCAGTACTTC.

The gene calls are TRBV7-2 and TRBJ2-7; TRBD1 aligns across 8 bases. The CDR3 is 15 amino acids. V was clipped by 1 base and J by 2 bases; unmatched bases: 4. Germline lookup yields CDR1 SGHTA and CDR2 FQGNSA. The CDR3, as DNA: TGTGCCAGCAGCTTAGGGGGGACAGGTCCCTACGAGCAGTACTTC. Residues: CASSLGGTGPYEQYF. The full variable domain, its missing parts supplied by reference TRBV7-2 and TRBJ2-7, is GAGVSQSPSNKVTEKGKDVELRCDPISGHTALYWYRQSLGQGLEFLIYFQGNSAPDKSGLPSDRFSAERTGGSVSTLTIQRTQQEDSAVYLCASSLGGTGPYEQYFGPGTRLTVT.

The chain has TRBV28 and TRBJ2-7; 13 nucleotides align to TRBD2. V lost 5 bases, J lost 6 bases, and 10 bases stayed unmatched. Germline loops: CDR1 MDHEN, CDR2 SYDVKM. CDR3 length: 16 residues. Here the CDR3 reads CASSLPLAGGVIEQYF. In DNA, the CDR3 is TGTGCCAGCAGTCTCCCACTAGCGGGAGGGGTCATCGAGCAGTACTTC.

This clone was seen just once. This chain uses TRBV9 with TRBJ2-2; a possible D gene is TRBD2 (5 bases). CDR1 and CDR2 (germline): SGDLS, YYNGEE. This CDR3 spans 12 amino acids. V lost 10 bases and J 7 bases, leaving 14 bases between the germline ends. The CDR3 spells CAGQRADGELFF. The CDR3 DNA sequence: TGTGCCGGGCAGAGGGCTGACGGGGAGCTGTTTTTT.

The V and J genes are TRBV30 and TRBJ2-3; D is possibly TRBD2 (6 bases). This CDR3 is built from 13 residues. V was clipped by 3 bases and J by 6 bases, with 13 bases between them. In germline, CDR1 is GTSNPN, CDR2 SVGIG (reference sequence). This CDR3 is CAWSRGGTDTQYF. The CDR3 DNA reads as TGTGCCTGGAGCCGGGGCGGGACTGATACGCAGTATTTT.